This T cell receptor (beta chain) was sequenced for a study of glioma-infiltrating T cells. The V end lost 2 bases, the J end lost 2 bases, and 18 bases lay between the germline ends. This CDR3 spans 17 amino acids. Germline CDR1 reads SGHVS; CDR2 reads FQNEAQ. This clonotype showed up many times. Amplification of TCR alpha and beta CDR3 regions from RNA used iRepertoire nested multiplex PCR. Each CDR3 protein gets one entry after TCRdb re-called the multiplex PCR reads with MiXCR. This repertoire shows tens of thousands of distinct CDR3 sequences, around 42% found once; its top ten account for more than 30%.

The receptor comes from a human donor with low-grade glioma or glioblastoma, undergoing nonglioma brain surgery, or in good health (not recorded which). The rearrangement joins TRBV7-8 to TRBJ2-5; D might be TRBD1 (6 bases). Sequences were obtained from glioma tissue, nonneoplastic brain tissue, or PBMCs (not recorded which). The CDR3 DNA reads TGTGCCAGCAGCTTACCGGACGACAGGAGAAAACAAGAGACCCAGTACTTC. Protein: CASSLPDDRRKQETQYF.